The clone carrying this TCR beta chain has just a few counts. This entry belongs to a study of blood T cell repertoires in COVID-19. Overall study context: The cDNA or gDNA used as material had been derived from T cells, B-cell-depleted T cells, or PBMCs.

The data were produced by immunoSEQ multiplex PCR, yet TCRdb's version contains in-frame clones alone and is incomplete. The repertoire consists of around 160,000 clones, with roughly 84% occurring once and the leading ten covering under 7%. Germline CDR1 SGHTA, CDR2 FQGNSA. CDR3 length: 15 amino acids. V was trimmed by 1 base and J by 1 base, leaving 11 bases between them. Exposed study participants had met a COVID-19 case within 2 weeks before entry. The specimen was PBMCs or T cells enriched from blood (not recorded which). The sequence came from a woman aged 45-65 years who had been exposed to COVID-19. The chain employs TRBV7-2 and TRBJ2-7, with D possibly matching TRBD1 (5 bases). The CDR3 nucleotides are TGTGCCAGCAGCTTAGGTGCCCAGGGATCCTACGAGCAGTACTTC. Encoded protein: CASSLGAQGSYEQYF. Supplemented by reference TRBV7-2 and TRBJ2-7, the full variable domain reads GAGVSQSPSNKVTEKGKDVELRCDPISGHTALYWYRQSLGQGLEFLIYFQGNSAPDKSGLPSDRFSAERTGGSVSTLTIQRTQQEDSAVYLCASSLGAQGSYEQYFGPGTRLTVT.